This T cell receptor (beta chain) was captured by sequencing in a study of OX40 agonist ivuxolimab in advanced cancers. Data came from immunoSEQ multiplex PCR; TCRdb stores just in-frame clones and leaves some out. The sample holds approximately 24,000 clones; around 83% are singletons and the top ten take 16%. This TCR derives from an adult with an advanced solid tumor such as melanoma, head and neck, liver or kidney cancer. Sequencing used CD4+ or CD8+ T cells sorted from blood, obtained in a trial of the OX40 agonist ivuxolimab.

CDR3 bases: TGCAGCGTTGGGGGGGTCGATGAAGCTTTCTTT. This translates into CSVGGVDEAFF. The rearrangement joins TRBV29-1 to TRBJ1-1, with D perhaps TRBD1 (5 bases). The V end was cut by 4 bases, the J end by 7 bases, with 10 bases between. Looked up from germline, CDR1 is SQVTM and CDR2 is ANQGSEA. CDR3 size: 11 residues.